This entry lists 15 T cell receptor beta chains sequenced from one sample in a study of preoperative IRX-2 immunotherapy in early breast cancer. Produced via immunoSEQ multiplex PCR; TCRdb's table is partial and in-frame only. The repertoire includes around 25,000 clones, 70% to 90% of them detected once, and over 25% sits in the top ten. The sample's treatment: preoperative locoregional IRX-2 cytokine immunotherapy. The source was tumor tissue, collected after IRX-2 immunotherapy. These receptors were taken from a human donor with breast cancer.

The V and J genes are TRBV2 and TRBJ1-1; 11 nucleotides align to TRBD1. The trim removed 6 bases at V and 8 bases at J, leaving 5 bases unmatched. Germline V lookup: CDR1 SNHLY, CDR2 FYNNEI. This CDR3 region has 13 residues. The CDR3 DNA is TGTGCCAGCAGCCGGGACAGGGGGTGGGAAGCTTTCTTT. Its translation is CASSRDRGWEAFF.

On this clone itself: A junction boundary mismatches the germline segment, possibly from a read error. This chain joins TRBV7-7 and TRBJ2-5, with TRBD2 matching 8 bases. This CDR3 is built from 15 residues. Germline CDR1 SSHAT, CDR2 FNYEAQ (reference sequence). CDR3 sequence: CASSLMEAGEETQYF. In DNA form, the CDR3 reads TGTGCTAGCAGCTTAATGGAAGCGGGGGAGGAGACCCAGTACTTC.

As regards this clone: Sequence at one end of the junction differs from germline and may be a read error. This chain links TRBV10-3 with TRBJ1-1; TRBD1 is a possible D gene (6 bases). The V gene's germline CDR1 is ENHRY and CDR2 SYGVKD. The CDR3 is 15 amino acids. CDR3 in amino acids: CAISRGQLDNIEAFF. The CDR3 nucleotides are TGTGCCATCAGTCGTGGACAGTTGGACAACATTGAAGCTTTCTTT.

J is TRBJ2-5 and V is TRBV29-1; 12 bases line up with TRBD2. This CDR3 comprises 14 residues. CDR1 and CDR2 from the germline V gene are SQVTM and ANQGSEA. V shed 2 bases and J 7 bases; nucleotides not matched to a gene: 5. For the CDR3, the DNA is TGCAGCGTTGAAAATCTAGCGGGAGGGGGGACCCAGTACTTC. Its protein product is CSVENLAGGGTQYF.

This sequence joins TRBV5-1 and TRBJ2-6; perhaps TRBD2 as D (6 bases). V dropped 2 bases and J dropped 4 bases, with 10 bases sitting between them. This CDR3 has 15 amino acids. Germline CDR1 reads SGHRS; CDR2 reads YFSETQ. The CDR3, as DNA: TGCGCCAGCAGCTTTGGAGGGTCCGGGGCCAACGTCCTGACTTTC. As protein: CASSFGGSGANVLTF.

This clone was counted a few times. The chain links TRBV6-1 to TRBJ1-6; the match to TRBD1 covers 7 bases. The CDR3 covers 13 residues. The germline V gene encodes CDR1 MNHNS and CDR2 SASEGT. V was clipped by 6 bases and J by 11 bases; unmatched bases: 7. The CDR3 region is CASRGTDSPPLHF. The CDR3 coding sequence is TGTGCCAGCAGAGGGACAGACAGTCCACCCCTCCACTTT.

The chain is built from TRBV5-1 and TRBJ1-2; D is ambiguous. Deletions cut 4 bases from V and 0 bases from J, with 13 bases between. This CDR3 region has 15 residues. Germline loops: CDR1 SGHRS, CDR2 YFSETQ. The CDR3 here is CASSTGMGANYGYTF. The CDR3, as DNA: TGCGCCAGCAGCACTGGGATGGGAGCTAACTATGGCTACACCTTC.

The chain employs TRBV5-1 and TRBJ1-2, with 7 bases lining up with TRBD1. The V segment lost 2 bases and the J segment 4 bases; nucleotides outside the gene matches: 5. CDR3 length equals 14 residues. Germline CDR1 and CDR2: SGHRS and YFSETQ. In DNA form, the CDR3 reads TGCGCCAGCAGCTTAGGGGACAGCGGCTATGGCTACACCTTC. Its protein is CASSLGDSGYGYTF.

This rearrangement joins TRBV20-1 to TRBJ1-2; D unresolved. CDR1 DFQATT and CDR2 SNEGSKA come from the germline V gene (reference sequence). The ends were cut back, 1 base at V and 8 bases at J, with 8 bases in the middle. CDR3 length equals 11 residues. The CDR3 is CSARVSPGYTF. The CDR3 nucleotides are TGCAGTGCTAGAGTTTCGCCCGGCTACACCTTC.

This clone came up once. V and J are TRBV11-2 and TRBJ1-2, with D maybe TRBD1 (6 bases). V dropped 0 bases and J dropped 3 bases, with 8 bases sitting between them. The CDR3 has 14 residues. The germline gives CDR1 SGHAT, CDR2 FQNNGV. The CDR3 DNA follows: TGTGCCAGCAGCTTAGATAGGGGGGACTATGGCTACACCTTC. Translated: CASSLDRGDYGYTF.

The chain couples TRBV28 to TRBJ1-3; D gene uncertain. Trimming cost V 6 bases and J 9 bases, with 12 bases left between them. This CDR3 comprises 12 residues. Germline V gene sequence: CDR1 MDHEN, CDR2 SYDVKM. Here the CDR3 reads CASRSTGTTIYF. The CDR3 nucleotides are TGTGCCAGCAGATCGACGGGCACCACCATATATTTT.

The V call is TRBV27, the J call TRBJ1-3; D may be TRBD1 (5 bases). The V gene lost 5 bases and the J gene lost 0 bases, with 11 bases spanning the gap. Germline lookup yields CDR1 MNHEY and CDR2 SMNVEV (reference sequence). The CDR3 is made up of 15 amino acids. CDR3 sequence (DNA): TGTGCCAGCAGTCGGGACGTGAGCTCTGGAAACACCATATATTTT. Translated, it gives CASSRDVSSGNTIYF.

This chain links TRBV7-6 with TRBJ1-2, with 7 nucleotides matching TRBD1. This CDR3 contains 15 residues. V lost 3 bases to trimming and J lost 3 bases; unmatched junction nucleotides: 7. Looked up from germline, CDR1 is SGHVS and CDR2 is FNYEAQ. The CDR3 region has the DNA TGTGCCAGCAGCTTGGTTGCAGGGGGAGACTATGGCTACACCTTC. It is translated as CASSLVAGGDYGYTF.

The genes are TRBV7-8 and TRBJ1-6; TRBD1 matches at 8 bases. CDR1 and CDR2 from the germline V gene are SGHVS and FQNEAQ. The CDR3 has 17 amino acids. V was pared by 5 bases and J by 9 bases, with 15 bases of the junction left unmatched. The CDR3 DNA reads as TGTGCCAGCAGCCCCAGATCGGGTGACAGGGGTATTTCACCCCTCCACTTT. Translated: CASSPRSGDRGISPLHF.

The V and J genes are TRBV27 and TRBJ1-1, with 7 bases fitting TRBD1. From germline, CDR1 is MNHEY and CDR2 SMNVEV (reference sequence). Germline trimming cut 3 bases from V and 1 base from J; bases unmatched to any gene: 11. The CDR3 covers 17 residues. CDR3 in amino acids: CASSFHRGPSRNTEAFF. The CDR3 DNA follows: TGTGCCAGCAGTTTCCACAGGGGCCCTTCACGGAACACTGAAGCTTTCTTT.